By share of the sample, the clone carrying this T cell receptor (beta chain) is medium-sized (0.01 to 0.1%). CD4+CD45RO+CD25- cells were isolated as memory CD4+ T cells. Semi-nested PCR with Nested Universal Primer A followed constant-region reverse priming of full-length variable regions. Each CDR3 protein gets one entry after TCRdb re-called the 5' RACE reads with MiXCR. The sample has roughly 8,600 distinct CDR3 sequences, 40% to 65% seen once; the top ten hold 5%. Trimming cost V 5 bases and J 4 bases, with 15 bases left between them. CDR1 and CDR2 from the germline V gene are SGHAT and FQDESV (reference sequence). The CDR3 runs 14 residues.

The sample taken for sequencing was memory CD4+ T cells sorted from a lymph node. Indicated subset: memory CD4+ T cells, CD4+CD45RO+CD25-. The chain carries TRBV11-1 and TRBJ2-7; TRBD1 is a possible D gene (6 bases). This TCR derives from a female donor with breast cancer. The DNA of the CDR3 is TGTGCCAGCAGCGCCCGGGACATTGCTTACGAGCAGTACTTC. It is translated as CASSARDIAYEQYF.